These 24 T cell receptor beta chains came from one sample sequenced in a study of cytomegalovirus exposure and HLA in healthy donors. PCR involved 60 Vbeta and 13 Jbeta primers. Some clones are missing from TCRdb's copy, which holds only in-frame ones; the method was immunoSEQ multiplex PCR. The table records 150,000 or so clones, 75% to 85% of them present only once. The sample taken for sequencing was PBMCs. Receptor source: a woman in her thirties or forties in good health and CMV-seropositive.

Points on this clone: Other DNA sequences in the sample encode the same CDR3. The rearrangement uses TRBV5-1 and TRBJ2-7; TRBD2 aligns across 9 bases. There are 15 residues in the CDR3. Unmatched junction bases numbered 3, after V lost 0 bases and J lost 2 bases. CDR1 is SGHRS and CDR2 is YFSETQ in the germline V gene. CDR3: CASSLVAGGPYEQYF. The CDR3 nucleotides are TGCGCCAGCAGCTTGGTCGCGGGAGGGCCCTACGAGCAGTACTTC.

The CDR3 region has the DNA TGTGCCAGCAGCTTTTCAGCTAGCTCCTACAATGAGCAGTTCTTC. Its translation: CASSFSASSYNEQFF. The chain carries TRBV7-6 and TRBJ2-1; unclear D gene. CDR3 length: 15 amino acids. The V gene lost 3 bases and the J gene lost 0 bases, with 9 bases spanning the gap. Per germline, CDR1 SGHVS and CDR2 FNYEAQ. Full variable domain (outside the CDR3, taken from reference TRBV7-6 and TRBJ2-1): GAGVSQSPRYKVTKRGQDVALRCDPISGHVSLYWYRQALGQGPEFLTYFNYEAQQDKSGLPNDRFSAERPEGSISTLTIQRTEQRDSAMYRCASSFSASSYNEQFFGPGTRLTVL.

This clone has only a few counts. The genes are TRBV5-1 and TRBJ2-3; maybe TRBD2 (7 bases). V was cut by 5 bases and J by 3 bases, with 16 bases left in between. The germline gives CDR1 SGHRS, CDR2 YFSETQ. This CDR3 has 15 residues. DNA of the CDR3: TGCGCCAGCAGGGTCGGCGGGGGCGGGACAGATACGCAGTATTTT. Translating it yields CASRVGGGGTDTQYF.

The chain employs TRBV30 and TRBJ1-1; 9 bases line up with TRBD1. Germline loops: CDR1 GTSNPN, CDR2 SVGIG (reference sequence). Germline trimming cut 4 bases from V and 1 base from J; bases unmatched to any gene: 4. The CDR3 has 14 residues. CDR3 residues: CAWTKDRGNTEAFF. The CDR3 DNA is TGTGCCTGGACTAAGGACAGGGGGAACACTGAAGCTTTCTTT. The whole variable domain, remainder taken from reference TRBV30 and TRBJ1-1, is SQTIHQWPATLVQPVGSPLSLECTVEGTSNPNLYWYRQAAGRGLQLLFYSVGIGQISSEVPQNLSASRPQDRQFILSSKKLLLSDSGFYLCAWTKDRGNTEAFFGQGTRLTVV.

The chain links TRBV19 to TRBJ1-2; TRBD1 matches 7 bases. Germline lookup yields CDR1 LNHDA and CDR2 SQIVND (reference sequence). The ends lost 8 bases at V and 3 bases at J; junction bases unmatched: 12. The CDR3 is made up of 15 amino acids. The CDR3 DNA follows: TGTGCCAGTGCCTTTTTTGGAACAGGGGACTATGGCTACACCTTC. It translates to CASAFFGTGDYGYTF.

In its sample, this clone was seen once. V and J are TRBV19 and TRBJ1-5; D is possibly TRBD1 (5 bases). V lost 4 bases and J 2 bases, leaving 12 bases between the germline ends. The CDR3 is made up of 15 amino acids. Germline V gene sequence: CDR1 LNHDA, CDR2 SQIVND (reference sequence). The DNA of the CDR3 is TGTGCCAGTAGTAGGCGGGGGGAAGGCAATCAGCCCCAGCATTTT. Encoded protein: CASSRRGEGNQPQHF.

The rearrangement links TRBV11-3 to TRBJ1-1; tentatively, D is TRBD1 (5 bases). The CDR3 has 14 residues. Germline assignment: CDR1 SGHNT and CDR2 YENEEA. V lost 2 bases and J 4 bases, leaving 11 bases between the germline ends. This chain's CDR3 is CASSLQGGSTEAFF. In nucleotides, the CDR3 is TGTGCCAGCAGCTTACAGGGAGGGAGCACTGAAGCTTTCTTT.

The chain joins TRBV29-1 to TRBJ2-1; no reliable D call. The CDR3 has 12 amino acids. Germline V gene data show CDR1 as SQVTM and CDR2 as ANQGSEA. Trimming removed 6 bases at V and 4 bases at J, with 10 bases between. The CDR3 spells CSVSQSYNEQFF. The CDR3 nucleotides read TGCAGCGTGTCCCAGTCATACAATGAGCAGTTCTTC.

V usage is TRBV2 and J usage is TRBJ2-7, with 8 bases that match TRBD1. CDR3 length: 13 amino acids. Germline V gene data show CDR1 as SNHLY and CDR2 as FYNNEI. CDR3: CSTSRGPRYEQYF. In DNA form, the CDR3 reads TGTTCTACATCCAGGGGGCCGAGGTACGAGCAGTACTTC. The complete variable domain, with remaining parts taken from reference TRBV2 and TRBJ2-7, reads EPEVTQTPSHQVTQMGQEVILRCVPISNHLYFYWYRQILGQKVEFLVSFYNNEISEKSEIFDDQFSVERPDGSNFTLKIRSTKLEDSAMYFCSTSRGPRYEQYFGPGTRLTVT.

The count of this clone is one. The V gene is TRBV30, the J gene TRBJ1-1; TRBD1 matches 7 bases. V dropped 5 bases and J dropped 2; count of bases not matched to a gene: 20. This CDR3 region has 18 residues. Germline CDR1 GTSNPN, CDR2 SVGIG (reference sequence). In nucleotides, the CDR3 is TGTGCCTGGGAGGGTCCATGGGGGACAGAACTTCGAAACACTGAAGCTTTCTTT. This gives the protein CAWEGPWGTELRNTEAFF. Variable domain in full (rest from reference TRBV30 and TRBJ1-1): SQTIHQWPATLVQPVGSPLSLECTVEGTSNPNLYWYRQAAGRGLQLLFYSVGIGQISSEVPQNLSASRPQDRQFILSSKKLLLSDSGFYLCAWEGPWGTELRNTEAFFGQGTRLTVV.

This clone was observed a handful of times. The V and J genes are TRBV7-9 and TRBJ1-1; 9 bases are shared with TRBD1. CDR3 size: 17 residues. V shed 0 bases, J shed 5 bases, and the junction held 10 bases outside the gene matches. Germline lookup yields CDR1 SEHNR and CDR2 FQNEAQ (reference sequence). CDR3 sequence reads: CASSLALQGAVWTEAFF. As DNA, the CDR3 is TGTGCCAGCAGCTTAGCCTTACAGGGGGCAGTTTGGACTGAAGCTTTCTTT.

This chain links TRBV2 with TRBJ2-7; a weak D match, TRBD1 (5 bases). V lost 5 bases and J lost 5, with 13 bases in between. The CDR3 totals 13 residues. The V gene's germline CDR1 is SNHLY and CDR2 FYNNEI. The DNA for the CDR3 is TGTGCCAGCAGTCGTATGGGGCGTGACGAGCAGTACTTC. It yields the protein CASSRMGRDEQYF.

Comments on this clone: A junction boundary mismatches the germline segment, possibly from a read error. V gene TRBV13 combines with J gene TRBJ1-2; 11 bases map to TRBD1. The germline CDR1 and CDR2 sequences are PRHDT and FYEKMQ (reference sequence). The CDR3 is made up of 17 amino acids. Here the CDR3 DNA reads TGTGCCGGCAGCTCTCAGGACAGGGGGCGCGAAGGCTATGGCTACACCTTC. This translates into CAGSSQDRGREGYGYTF.

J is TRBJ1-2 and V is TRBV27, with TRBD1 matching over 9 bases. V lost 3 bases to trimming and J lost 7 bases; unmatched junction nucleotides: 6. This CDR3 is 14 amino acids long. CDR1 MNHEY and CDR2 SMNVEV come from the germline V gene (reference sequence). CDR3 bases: TGTGCCAGCAGTTTCCTGGGGACAGGGCCTGGCTACACCTTC. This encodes CASSFLGTGPGYTF.

The CDR3 is CASSQGVSGNTIYF. The CDR3 region has the DNA TGTGCCAGCAGCCAGGGTGTCTCTGGAAACACCATATATTTT. The chain has TRBV27 and TRBJ1-3; D is possibly TRBD1 (5 bases). V lost 6 bases and J 0 bases, leaving 9 bases between the germline ends. CDR1 is MNHEY, CDR2 SMNVEV, per germline (reference sequence). The CDR3 is 14 amino acids.

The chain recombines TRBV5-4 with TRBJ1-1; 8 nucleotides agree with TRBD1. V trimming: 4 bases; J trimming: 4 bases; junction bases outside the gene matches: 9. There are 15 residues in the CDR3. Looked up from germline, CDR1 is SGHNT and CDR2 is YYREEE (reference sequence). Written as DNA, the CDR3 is TGTGCCAGCAGCAAATTAACAGGGGGGATCACTGAAGCTTTCTTT. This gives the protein CASSKLTGGITEAFF.

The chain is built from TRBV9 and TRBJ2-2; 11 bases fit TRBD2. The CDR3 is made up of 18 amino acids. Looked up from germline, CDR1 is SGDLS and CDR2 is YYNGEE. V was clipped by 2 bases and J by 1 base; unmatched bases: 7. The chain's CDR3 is CASSVQLGTSGNTGELFF. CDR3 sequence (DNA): TGTGCCAGCAGCGTTCAGTTAGGGACTAGCGGGAACACCGGGGAGCTGTTTTTT.

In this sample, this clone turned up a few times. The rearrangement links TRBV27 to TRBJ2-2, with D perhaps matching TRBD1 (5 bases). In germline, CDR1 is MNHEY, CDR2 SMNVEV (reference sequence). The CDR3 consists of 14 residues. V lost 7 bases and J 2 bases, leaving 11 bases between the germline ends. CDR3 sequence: CASTADSNTGELFF. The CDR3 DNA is TGTGCCAGCACCGCCGACAGCAACACCGGGGAGCTGTTTTTT.

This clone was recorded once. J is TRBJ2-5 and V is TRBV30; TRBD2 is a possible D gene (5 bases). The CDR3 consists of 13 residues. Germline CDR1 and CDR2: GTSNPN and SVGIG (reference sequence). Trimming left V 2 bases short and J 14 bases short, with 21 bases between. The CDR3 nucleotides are TGTGCCTGGAGTCAGGACTCCCAAGGCTCAAAATACTTC. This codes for CAWSQDSQGSKYF.

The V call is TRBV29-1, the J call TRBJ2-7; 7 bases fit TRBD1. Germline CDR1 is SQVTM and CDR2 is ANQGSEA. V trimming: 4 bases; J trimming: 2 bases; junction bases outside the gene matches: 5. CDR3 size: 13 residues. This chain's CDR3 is CSVGTGRPYEQYF. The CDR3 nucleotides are TGCAGCGTTGGGACAGGCCGACCCTACGAGCAGTACTTC.

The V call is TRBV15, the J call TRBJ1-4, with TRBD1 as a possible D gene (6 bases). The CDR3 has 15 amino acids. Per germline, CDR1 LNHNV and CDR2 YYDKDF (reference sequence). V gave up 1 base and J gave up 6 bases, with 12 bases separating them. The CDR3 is CATSRVDRLDEKLFF. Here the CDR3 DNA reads TGTGCCACCAGCAGAGTCGACAGGTTAGATGAAAAACTGTTTTTT.

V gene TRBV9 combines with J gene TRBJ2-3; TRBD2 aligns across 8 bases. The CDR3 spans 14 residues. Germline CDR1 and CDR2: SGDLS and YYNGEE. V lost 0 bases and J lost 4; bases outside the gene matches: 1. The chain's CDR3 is CASSVGGRSDTQYF. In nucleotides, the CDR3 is TGTGCCAGCAGCGTAGGCGGGAGGTCAGATACGCAGTATTTT.

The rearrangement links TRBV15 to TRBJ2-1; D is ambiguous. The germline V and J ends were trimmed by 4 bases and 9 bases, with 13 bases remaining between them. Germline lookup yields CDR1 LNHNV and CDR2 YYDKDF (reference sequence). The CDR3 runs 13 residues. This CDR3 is CATSKGGHLEQFF. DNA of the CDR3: TGTGCCACCAGCAAAGGCGGCCATCTTGAGCAGTTCTTC.

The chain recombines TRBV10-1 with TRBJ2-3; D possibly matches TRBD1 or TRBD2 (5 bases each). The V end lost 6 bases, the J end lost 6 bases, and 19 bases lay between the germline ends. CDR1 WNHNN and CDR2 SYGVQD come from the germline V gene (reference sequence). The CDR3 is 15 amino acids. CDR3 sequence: CASSEGPGLRDTQYF. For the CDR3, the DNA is TGCGCCAGCAGCGAGGGGCCGGGATTAAGGGATACGCAGTATTTT.